This entry features one TCR beta chain sequence. Its antigen is still unknown. Likely a read error: the CDR3 ends without its conserved phenylalanine or tryptophan. These data originate in a study of cytomegalovirus exposure and HLA in healthy donors. For the study at large: Samples from HLA-typed donors yielded some 85 million unique TCRs in an early data release.

Whole-study results and caveats: Immune exposure information available was restricted to CMV serostatus.

60 Vbeta and 13 Jbeta primers were used in PCR. Using immunoSEQ multiplex PCR, the repertoire was profiled, and TCRdb retains in-frame clones only, with some absent. Among approximately 61,000 clones listed, around 75% were seen once. V was clipped by 6 bases and J by 0 bases, with 1 base between them. The CDR3 runs 11 residues. CDR1 MGHDK and CDR2 SYGVNS come from the germline V gene. Material: PBMCs. The receptor comes from a man aged 45-65 years in good health and CMV-seropositive. The J gene is TRBJ2-3, the V gene TRBV25-1; D not resolved. The CDR3 region has the DNA TGTGCCAGCAGGAGCACAGATACGCAGTATTTG. Translation gives CASRSTDTQYL.